This TCR beta chain is drawn from a study of cytotoxic CD8 clonotypes in ibrutinib-treated CLL. As for the study in general: Following treatment for a median roughly 11 months, range 6 to 36, response samples were then taken.

Target depth was 1 in 200,000 to 1 in 1 million T cells, about 10x per clonotype. Generated by immunoSEQ multiplex PCR, the TCRdb table keeps only in-frame clones and is missing some. The profile shows approximately 210,000 clones, about two thirds of them singletons. Study-wide findings and caveats: Clonality measured at baseline exceeded age-matched healthy donors, tracking circulating CD8+ T-cell counts.

Germline CDR1 is MNHEY and CDR2 is SVGAGI. CDR3 length equals 15 residues. Trimming cost V 6 bases and J 5 bases; bases outside gene matches: 7. On this clone: Its target is unknown.

The sequence was obtained from a human donor with chronic lymphocytic leukemia. The V and J genes are TRBV6-5 and TRBJ2-5; 12 positions agree with TRBD1. The sequences come from PBMCs, collected after 24 months of ibrutinib treatment. The CDR3 region has the DNA TGTGCCAGCAGGGAGGGACAGGGGGCGCGGGAGACCCAGTACTTC. Translation gives CASREGQGARETQYF.